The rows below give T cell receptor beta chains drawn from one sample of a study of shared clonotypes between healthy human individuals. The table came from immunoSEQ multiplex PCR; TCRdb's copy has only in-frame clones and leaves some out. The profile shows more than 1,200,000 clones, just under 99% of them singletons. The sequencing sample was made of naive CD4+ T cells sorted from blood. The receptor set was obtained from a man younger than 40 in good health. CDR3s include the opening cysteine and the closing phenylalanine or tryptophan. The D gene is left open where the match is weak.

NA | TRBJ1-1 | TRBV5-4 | TGTGCCAGCAGCTTGAGGACCATGAACACTGAAGCTTTCTTT | CASSLRTMNTEAFF
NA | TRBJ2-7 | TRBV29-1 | TGCAGCGCCATTGTGTGGGGCTACGAGCAGTACTTC | CSAIVWGYEQYF
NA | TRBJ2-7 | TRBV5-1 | TGCGCCAGCAGCTTGCGTCCCCCTTTCTACGAGCAGTACTTC | CASSLRPPFYEQYF
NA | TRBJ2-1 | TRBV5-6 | TGTGCCAGCAGCTCCCCTGACAGACGCTCCTACAATGAGCAGTTCTTC | CASSSPDRRSYNEQFF
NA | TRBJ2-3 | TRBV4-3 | TGCGCCAGCAGCCAAGGCTTGGGGGGTCGAACAGATACGCAGTATTTT | CASSQGLGGRTDTQYF
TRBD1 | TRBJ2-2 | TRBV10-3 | TGTGCCATCAGTACGGGACAGCGAAACACCGGGGAGCTGTTTTTT | CAISTGQRNTGELFF
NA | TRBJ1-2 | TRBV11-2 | TGTGCCAGCAGCCCGATCCAGGGACGATACTATGGCTACACCTTC | CASSPIQGRYYGYTF
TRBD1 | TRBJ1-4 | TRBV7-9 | TGTGCCAGCAGCTCCGGGACAGGGTATGCAACTAATGAAAAACTGTTTTTT | CASSSGTGYATNEKLFF
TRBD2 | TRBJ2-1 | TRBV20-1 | TGCAGTGCCCGGGGGGATGAGCAGTTCTTC | CSARGDEQFF
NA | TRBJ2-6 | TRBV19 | TGTGCCAGTAGTAGGAAGGGAGCTGGGGCCAACGTCCTGACTTTC | CASSRKGAGANVLTF
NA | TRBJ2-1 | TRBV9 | TGTGCCAGCAGCGTAGCCGGCCTGTACAATGAGCAGTTCTTC | CASSVAGLYNEQFF
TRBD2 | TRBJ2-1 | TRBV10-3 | TGTGCCATCACAGACAACCGCAGCGGGAAGATAATACGGAATGAGCAGTTCTTC | CAITDNRSGKIIRNEQFF
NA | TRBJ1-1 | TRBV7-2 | TGTGCCAGCAGCGAAGGGGGTGGGACAGCTTTCTTT | CASSEGGGTAFF
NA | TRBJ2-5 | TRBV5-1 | TGCGCCAGCACACGAAGAGGGTTTCCAGAGACCCAGTACTTC | CASTRRGFPETQYF
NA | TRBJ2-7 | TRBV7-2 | TGTGCCAGCACCTTACAGGGAGCCGGCTACGAGCAGTACTTC | CASTLQGAGYEQYF
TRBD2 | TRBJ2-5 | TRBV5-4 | TGTGCCAGCAGCTTGGTAGCGGGAGAGACCCAGTACTTC | CASSLVAGETQYF
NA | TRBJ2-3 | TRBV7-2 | TGTGCCAGCAGCCTCATTAGCGCTCGCACAGATACGCAGTATTTT | CASSLISARTDTQYF